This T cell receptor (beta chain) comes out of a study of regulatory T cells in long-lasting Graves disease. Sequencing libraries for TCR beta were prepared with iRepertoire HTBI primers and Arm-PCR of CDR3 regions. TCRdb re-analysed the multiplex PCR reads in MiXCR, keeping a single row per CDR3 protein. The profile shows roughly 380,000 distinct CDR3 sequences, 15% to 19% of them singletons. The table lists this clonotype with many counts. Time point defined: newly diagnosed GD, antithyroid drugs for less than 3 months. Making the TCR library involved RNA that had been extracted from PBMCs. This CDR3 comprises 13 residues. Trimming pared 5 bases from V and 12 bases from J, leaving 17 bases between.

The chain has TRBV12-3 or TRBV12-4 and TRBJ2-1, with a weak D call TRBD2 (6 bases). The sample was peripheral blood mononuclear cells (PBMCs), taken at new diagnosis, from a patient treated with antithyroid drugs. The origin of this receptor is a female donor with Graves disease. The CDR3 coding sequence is TGTGCCAGCAGTCAGGCCGGAGGGCAGGTGCAGTTCTTC. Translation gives CASSQAGGQVQFF.